The rows below give T cell receptor beta chains drawn from one sample of a study of blood T cell repertoires in COVID-19. Repertoires were generated with immunoSEQ multiplex PCR, while TCRdb's copy carries only in-frame clones and drops some. Altogether about 380,000 clones are present, more than 70% being singletons, with the ten largest covering 1.2%. Sequencing was carried out using PBMCs or T cells enriched from blood (not recorded which). The receptors were gathered from a woman in her late teens or twenties who had recovered from COVID-19. The CDR3 runs from the conserved cysteine through the conserved F or W. A D gene is named only where the DNA matches it firmly. Not every row has a clone size; where given, it reads once, few, many or a size class.

v_gene,j_gene,abundance,d_gene,CDR3nt,CDR3aa
TRBV6-4,TRBJ2-3,-,TRBD2,TGTGCCAGCAGTGGAGCTAGCGGGGCCGACACAGATACGCAGTATTTT,CASSGASGADTDTQYF
TRBV9,TRBJ1-2,-,-,TGTGCCAGCAGCCGCGGGGGCCGCGATGGCTACACCTTC,CASSRGGRDGYTF
TRBV7-8,TRBJ2-6,-,TRBD1,TGTGCCAGCAGCTTTACAGGGGCGCGGGGGGCCAACGTCCTGACTTTC,CASSFTGARGANVLTF
TRBV30,TRBJ1-6,-,TRBD1,TGTGCCTGGAGGGACAGGAGGAGCTCCTATAATTCACCCCTCCACTTT,CAWRDRRSSYNSPLHF
TRBV27,TRBJ1-1,-,-,TGTGCCAGCAGCCGACTCGCGAACACTGAAGCTTTCTTT,CASSRLANTEAFF
TRBV27,TRBJ2-1,-,TRBD2,TGTGCCAGCAGACTAGGACTAGCGGGAACGGTTGAGCAGTTCTTC,CASRLGLAGTVEQFF
TRBV18,TRBJ2-1,-,TRBD1,TGTGCCAGCTCACCGACGACAGGGTCCTACAATGAGCAGTTCTTC,CASSPTTGSYNEQFF
TRBV24-1,TRBJ1-1,-,-,TGTGCCACCAGTGATTTACCCAGATGGAACACTGAAGCTTTCTTT,CATSDLPRWNTEAFF
TRBV11-3,TRBJ2-3,-,-,TGTGCCAGCAGCTTGTCGGAGTCAGGGTTCACAGATACGCAGTATTTT,CASSLSESGFTDTQYF
TRBV4-3,TRBJ2-7,-,TRBD2,TGCGCCAGCAGCCAGGAAACACTAGCGGGGGGGTACGAGCAGTACTTC,CASSQETLAGGYEQYF
TRBV5-1,TRBJ2-2,-,TRBD1,TGCGCCAGCAGCTTAGGACAGGGTTCTGGCGGGGAGCTGTTTTTT,CASSLGQGSGGELFF
TRBV30,TRBJ1-2,few,-,TGTGCCTGGAGCACCTCTATACAGGCCGCTAACTATGGCTACACCTTC,CAWSTSIQAANYGYTF
TRBV28,TRBJ1-4,-,-,TGTGCCAGCAGGGGGCAAGAGGAAAAACTGTTTTTT,CASRGQEEKLFF
TRBV15,TRBJ2-3,-,TRBD2,TGTGCCACCAGCAGAGATCGGGCTAGCGGGGGGACAGATACGCAGTATTTT,CATSRDRASGGTDTQYF
TRBV11-2,TRBJ2-7,once,TRBD1,TGTGCCAGCAGCTTGGGTCAGGGGGTCGAGCAGTACTTC,CASSLGQGVEQYF
TRBV29-1,TRBJ2-1,-,TRBD1,TGCAGCGTTACGCGACAGGGAGCCTACAATGAGCAGTTCTTC,CSVTRQGAYNEQFF
TRBV29-1,TRBJ2-1,-,-,TGCAGCGCGGGGAGAGCGGGCAATGAGCAGTTCTTC,CSAGRAGNEQFF
TRBV2,TRBJ2-7,-,TRBD1,TGTGCCAGCAGTGATCGGACAGGGGGCTTCGAGCAGTACTTC,CASSDRTGGFEQYF
TRBV30,TRBJ1-1,-,-,TGTGCCTGGGGTTTTCTCAGTGGAGTTGAAGCTTTCTTT,CAWGFLSGVEAFF
TRBV7-6,TRBJ1-1,-,TRBD1,TGTGCCAGCAGCTTAGAACAGGGGGTCTGGAACACTGAAGCTTTCTTT,CASSLEQGVWNTEAFF
TRBV19,TRBJ1-6,-,-,TGTGCCAGTAGTATAGATTCGCGGTATGCCAGGGCTGACGTCCCATCACCCCTCCACTTT,CASSIDSRYARADVPSPLHF
TRBV11-2,TRBJ2-7,-,TRBD1,TGTGCCAGCAGCCCCGGACAGGGCTACTACGAGCAGTACTTC,CASSPGQGYYEQYF
TRBV30,TRBJ1-5,-,TRBD1,TGTGCCTGGAGCCGGACAGGAGTAAATCAGCCCCAGCATTTT,CAWSRTGVNQPQHF
TRBV7-9,TRBJ1-2,-,-,TGTGCCAGCAGCTTAGGCAGGGACTATGGCTACACCTTC,CASSLGRDYGYTF
TRBV7-3,TRBJ2-5,-,TRBD2,TGTGCCAGCGCCATCGGGAGGGAAGAGACCCAGTACTTC,CASAIGREETQYF
TRBV28,TRBJ2-5,-,-,TGTGCCAGCAGTTTTATCGGGGGTGGAGAGACCCAGTACTTC,CASSFIGGGETQYF
TRBV30,TRBJ1-3,few,-,TGTGCCTGGAGTCGGCGGAGCAAAGGAAACACCATATATTTT,CAWSRRSKGNTIYF
TRBV5-5,TRBJ1-2,-,-,TGTGCCAGCAGCTTAGAGGGCTATGGCTACACCTTC,CASSLEGYGYTF
TRBV7-9,TRBJ2-7,few,-,TGTGCCAGCAGCTACGGGACACGACCCTACGAGCAGTACTTC,CASSYGTRPYEQYF
TRBV30,TRBJ2-3,-,TRBD2,TGTGCCTGGAGGAACCTGTTCGGGGGGGTTACAGATACGCAGTATTTT,CAWRNLFGGVTDTQYF
TRBV5-1,TRBJ1-1,-,TRBD1,TGCGCCAGCAGCTTGTGGACAGGGGGCACTGAAGCTTTCTTT,CASSLWTGGTEAFF
TRBV6-1,TRBJ2-7,once,TRBD2,TGTGCCAGCAGTGAGATATGGCGGACTAGCGGTTCCTACGAGCAGTACTTC,CASSEIWRTSGSYEQYF
TRBV6-2/TRBV6-3,TRBJ1-2,-,TRBD1,TGTGCCAGCAGTGACAGGGTCACCTATGGCTACACCTTC,CASSDRVTYGYTF
TRBV7-9,TRBJ1-6,-,-,TGTGCCAGCAGCTCCTCCAGGAATTCACCCCTCCACTTT,CASSSSRNSPLHF
TRBV27,TRBJ1-1,-,TRBD1,TGTGCCAGCAGTTTTACCCGGGACAGGCTGACGATGAACACTGAAGCTTTCTTT,CASSFTRDRLTMNTEAFF
TRBV19,TRBJ1-5,-,-,TGTGCCAGTTTGGGGCGGTATAATCAGCCCCAGCATTTT,CASLGRYNQPQHF
TRBV3-1/TRBV3-2,TRBJ1-2,-,-,TGTGCCAGCAGCCAAGATCAACCAGGGTACACGGTCTATGGCTACACCTTC,CASSQDQPGYTVYGYTF
TRBV5-1,TRBJ2-7,-,TRBD1,TGCGCCAGCAGCCTCGAGACAGGGCCCTACGAGCAGTACTTC,CASSLETGPYEQYF
TRBV3-1/TRBV3-2,TRBJ2-5,-,TRBD2,TGTGCCAGCAGCCAAGTGTCCCAGGGCGGGGGGACCCAGTACTTC,CASSQVSQGGGTQYF
TRBV12-3/TRBV12-4,TRBJ1-2,once,-,TGTGCCAGCGGAGGACGGAGATTCTATGGCTACACCTTC,CASGGRRFYGYTF
TRBV30,TRBJ2-2,once,TRBD2,TGTGCCTGGAGAGCGGGGTACACCGGGGAGCTGTTTTTT,CAWRAGYTGELFF
TRBV7-8,TRBJ2-1,-,TRBD2,TGTGCCAGCAGCTTAGCATCGGGGGGGGCCTCTAATGAGCAGTTCTTC,CASSLASGGASNEQFF
TRBV5-4,TRBJ1-5,-,TRBD1,TGTGCCAGCAGTATCGACAGGGGAATCGGTCAGCCCCAGCATTTT,CASSIDRGIGQPQHF
TRBV3-1/TRBV3-2,TRBJ1-6,-,-,TGTGCCAGCAGCCAAGAGAGCCCAAGTTCACCCCTCCACTTT,CASSQESPSSPLHF
TRBV15,TRBJ1-5,-,-,TGTGCCACCAGCCATACCGGGACTGCGAACCGGCAGCCCCAGCATTTT,CATSHTGTANRQPQHF
TRBV5-1,TRBJ1-2,-,TRBD1,TGCGCCAGCAGCCCCGCCATACAGGGGGCCGACTATGGCTACACCTTC,CASSPAIQGADYGYTF
TRBV27,TRBJ2-5,-,-,TGTGCCAGCAGTTTACGGGGGAACGGCCAAGAGACCCAGTACTTC,CASSLRGNGQETQYF
TRBV7-3,TRBJ2-3,once,TRBD1,TGTGCCAGCAGCTTAATTACGGGACAGGAGGCAGATACGCAGTATTTT,CASSLITGQEADTQYF
TRBV7-2,TRBJ1-2,-,-,TGTGCCAGCACCAGGCAGGGGATCCCCTATGGCTACACCTTC,CASTRQGIPYGYTF
TRBV7-9,TRBJ2-5,-,-,TGTGCCAGCAGCGCGACAGGAGCCCAAGAGACCCAGTACTTC,CASSATGAQETQYF
TRBV6-4,TRBJ1-3,-,TRBD1,TGTGCCAGCAGTGACTCCGGACAGGGGGCCGTGCTCTCTGGAAACACCATATATTTT,CASSDSGQGAVLSGNTIYF